This is a list of T cell receptor beta chains from one sample in a study of PD-L1 blockade in urothelial cancer. TCRdb's copy holds only in-frame clones and misses some; the assay was immunoSEQ multiplex PCR. The sample contains around 79,000 clones, around four fifths of which appear only once. The sample in question was PBMCs, obtained around atezolizumab (anti-PD-L1) treatment. The receptors originated from a man between 35 and 55 years old with urothelial cancer. CDR3s include the opening cysteine and the closing phenylalanine or tryptophan. Each record gives: V gene, J gene, D gene, clone size, CDR3 DNA, CDR3 protein. A D gene is named only where the DNA matches it firmly. The size of a clone is reported for some rows only, either as once, few or many, or as a class for expanded clones.

TRBV2	TRBJ1-5	.	.	TGTGCCAGCAGTGATCGGGGGAGCAATCAGCCCCAGCATTTT	CASSDRGSNQPQHF
TRBV29-1	TRBJ2-7	TRBD1	.	TGCAGCGTTCCCCGACAGGGAAAGGGCGAGCAGTACTTC	CSVPRQGKGEQYF
TRBV28	TRBJ1-5	TRBD1	.	TGTGCCAGCAGTTTGATAAGACAGGGCTCAAATCAGCCCCAGCATTTT	CASSLIRQGSNQPQHF
TRBV9	TRBJ1-1	TRBD1	few	TGTGCCAGCAGCGTAGGACAGGGAGGAGGCACTGAAGCTTTCTTT	CASSVGQGGGTEAFF
TRBV9	TRBJ2-4	.	.	TGTGCCAGCAGCGTAGCAGGAGGCAAAAACATTCAGTACTTC	CASSVAGGKNIQYF
TRBV6-6	TRBJ1-3	.	.	TGTGCCAGCATCCCCTCCCCGGACACCATATATTTT	CASIPSPDTIYF
TRBV28	TRBJ2-1	TRBD2	.	TGTGCCAGCAGTACGACTAGCGGGAGCACCCCCGAAACCAATGAGCAGTTCTTC	CASSTTSGSTPETNEQFF
TRBV12-5	TRBJ1-5	TRBD1	.	TGTGCTAGTGGTTTTGTTCCGGGACAGCAAAGCCCGGGCAATCAGCCCCAGCATTTT	CASGFVPGQQSPGNQPQHF
TRBV9	TRBJ1-3	.	once	TGTGCCAGCAGCGGAACTGGGGGCGAAAACACCATATATTTT	CASSGTGGENTIYF
TRBV6-1	TRBJ2-4	TRBD1	.	TGTGCCAGCAGAGACAGGGGTCCAAGTGGGGACATTCAGTACTTC	CASRDRGPSGDIQYF
TRBV27	TRBJ2-1	TRBD2	.	TGTGCCAGCAATTCTATCGGACTAGCGGCCTACAATGAGCAGTTCTTC	CASNSIGLAAYNEQFF
TRBV5-1	TRBJ2-1	TRBD2	.	TGCGCCAGCAGCTCCCACGCTAGCGGGAGCGGAAATGAGCAGTTCTTC	CASSSHASGSGNEQFF
TRBV6-1	TRBJ1-4	TRBD1	.	TGTGCCAGCAAATCTCCGGGACAGGGTAATGAAAAACTGTTTTTT	CASKSPGQGNEKLFF
TRBV5-1	TRBJ2-3	.	.	TGCGCCAGCAGCTTATTTGGCCTCAGCACAGATACGCAGTATTTT	CASSLFGLSTDTQYF
TRBV4-2	TRBJ2-1	TRBD1	.	TGTGCCAGCAGCCAAACGGGACAGGGTTACAATGAGCAGTTCTTC	CASSQTGQGYNEQFF
TRBV25-1	TRBJ1-1	TRBD1	.	TGTGCCAGCACCACAGGGGCTAAGAACACTGAAGCTTTCTTT	CASTTGAKNTEAFF